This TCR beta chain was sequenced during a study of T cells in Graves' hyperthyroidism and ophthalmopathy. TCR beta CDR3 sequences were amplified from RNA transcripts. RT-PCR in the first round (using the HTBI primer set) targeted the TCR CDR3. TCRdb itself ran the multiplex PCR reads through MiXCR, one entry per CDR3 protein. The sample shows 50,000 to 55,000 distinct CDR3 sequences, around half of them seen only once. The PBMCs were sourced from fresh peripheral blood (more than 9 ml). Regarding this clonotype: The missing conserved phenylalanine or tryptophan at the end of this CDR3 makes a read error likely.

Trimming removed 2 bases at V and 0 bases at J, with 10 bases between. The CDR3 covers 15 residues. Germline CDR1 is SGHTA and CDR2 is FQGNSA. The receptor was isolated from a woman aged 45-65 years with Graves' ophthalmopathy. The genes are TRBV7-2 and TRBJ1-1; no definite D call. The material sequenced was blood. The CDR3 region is CASSLPPLMNTEAFL. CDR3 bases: TGTGCCAGCAGCTTACCCCCACTAATGAACACTGAAGCTTTCTTG.